This T cell receptor (beta chain) was recorded in a study of blood T cell repertoires in COVID-19. Study processing details: Amplification with reference gene primers provided the estimates of nucleated cell counts. TCRdb keeps only in-frame clones here, not all; method: immunoSEQ multiplex PCR. Clone size and V and J calls were adopted from that table, with D and trimming inferred from the DNA. In the table there are about 230,000 clones, 75% to 90% of which are singletons. The sample consisted of peripheral blood. The clonotype was recovered from a woman in her 70s with active or convalescent COVID-19.

The CDR3 sequence is CSASQTGIPTGELFF. The CDR3, as DNA: TGCAGTGCTAGTCAAACAGGGATCCCCACCGGGGAGCTGTTTTTT. The rearrangement links TRBV20-1 to TRBJ2-2; possibly TRBD1 for D (6 bases). The CDR3 has 15 amino acids. Deletions cut 3 bases from V and 4 bases from J, with 15 bases between. Germline values: CDR1 DFQATT, CDR2 SNEGSKA (reference sequence).